This is a list of T cell receptor beta chains from one sample in a study of cytomegalovirus exposure and HLA in healthy donors. Here immunoSEQ multiplex PCR was the method, and the copy in TCRdb shows in-frame clones only, minus some. Of 120,000 or so clones listed, 70% to 85% were seen once; the top ten hold more than 3.5%. Sequencing used PBMCs. These receptors all stem from a man aged 40-49 years in good health and CMV-seropositive. Each CDR3 is given with its conserved first and last residue. The D gene is left open where the match is weak. Size tells how often a clone was seen (once, few, many) or the class of an expanded clone, and some rows leave it out.

v_call	d_call	clone_size	j_call	cdr3_length	cdr3_nt	cdr3_aa
TRBV5-1	TRBD1	NA	TRBJ2-3	14	TGCGCCAGCAGGGACAGGGCTAGCACAGATACGCAGTATTTT	CASRDRASTDTQYF
TRBV7-6	NA	NA	TRBJ2-2	16	TGTGCCAGCAGCCCTGAGACAGACGCGAACACCGGGGAGCTGTTTTTT	CASSPETDANTGELFF
TRBV4-1	NA	NA	TRBJ1-6	14	TGCGCCAGCAGCCAAGTGGGGCGTGCTTCACCCCTCCACTTT	CASSQVGRASPLHF
TRBV7-2	NA	once	TRBJ2-5	15	TGTGCCAGCAGCTCCCAATGGGGGCCTCAAGAGACCCAGTACTTC	CASSSQWGPQETQYF
TRBV4-1	TRBD2	few	TRBJ2-3	15	TGCGCCAGCAGCCAAGTCGGACTAGCGGGAGATACGCAGTATTTT	CASSQVGLAGDTQYF
TRBV6-1	TRBD1	NA	TRBJ1-1	18	TGTGCCAGCAGTGAAGCTGGCGGACAGGGGGCCCCTAACACTGAAGCTTTCTTT	CASSEAGGQGAPNTEAFF
TRBV2	TRBD1	once	TRBJ1-6	15	TGTGCCAGCAGTGAGCGGAGGGACAGTAATTCACCCCTCCACTTT	CASSERRDSNSPLHF
TRBV21-1	NA	NA	TRBJ1-5	17	TGTGCCAGCAGCCAATACAGGGGCCCACTCGGCAATCAGCCCCAGCATTTT	CASSQYRGPLGNQPQHF
TRBV2	NA	many	TRBJ1-6	12	TGTGCCAGGACGACAGGTGATTCACCCCTCCACTTT	CARTTGDSPLHF
TRBV5-6	TRBD1	NA	TRBJ2-2	16	TGTGCCAGCAGCTTGTGGACAGGCGGTAACACCGGGGAGCTGTTTTTT	CASSLWTGGNTGELFF
TRBV11-1	NA	NA	TRBJ2-1	15	TGTGCCAGCAGCTTAAACCGGGGTCTCTACAATGAGCAGTTCTTC	CASSLNRGLYNEQFF
TRBV10-3	NA	NA	TRBJ2-2	14	TGTGCCCCCTTAGGGGCCCCGAACACCGGGGAGCTGTTTTTT	CAPLGAPNTGELFF
TRBV5-6	TRBD1	NA	TRBJ1-1	15	TGTGCCAGCAGGAGGGGACAGGCCCCTAACACTGAAGCTTTCTTT	CASRRGQAPNTEAFF
TRBV5-1	NA	NA	TRBJ1-1	13	TGCGCCAGCCACAACGACAGGCCGCATGAAGCTTTCTTT	CASHNDRPHEAFF
TRBV11-2	TRBD1	few	TRBJ2-5	15	TGTGCCAGCAGCTCCGGGACAGGGGTCCAAGAGACCCAGTACTTC	CASSSGTGVQETQYF
TRBV10-3	TRBD1	NA	TRBJ2-1	13	TGTGCCATCAGTGCCAAGGGGGCCAATGAGCAGTTCTTC	CAISAKGANEQFF
TRBV7-7	NA	NA	TRBJ2-2	14	TGTGCCAGCGGGTCGGGACAATCAACCGGGGAGCTGTTTTTT	CASGSGQSTGELFF
TRBV30	NA	NA	TRBJ1-3	13	TGTGCCTGGAGTAGGACAGATGGAAACACCATATATTTT	CAWSRTDGNTIYF
TRBV13	TRBD2	NA	TRBJ2-2	17	TGTGCCAGCAGCTCAGGGACTAGCGGGAGTGGAACCGGGGAGCTGTTTTTT	CASSSGTSGSGTGELFF
TRBV18	NA	NA	TRBJ1-6	14	TGTGCCAGCTCACCAAAAGTGACTGGTTCACCCCTCCACTTT	CASSPKVTGSPLHF
TRBV19	NA	NA	TRBJ1-4	14	TGTGCCAGTAGTGCCCCAGGTCGTCTATGGGAACTGTTTTTT	CASSAPGRLWELFF
TRBV25-1	NA	NA	TRBJ1-3	14	TGTGCCAGCAGTGACCCGGACAGAGGCAACACCATATATTTT	CASSDPDRGNTIYF
TRBV7-8	TRBD1	NA	TRBJ1-4	14	TGTGCCAGCAGAAAGGACAGGGCGGATGAAAAACTGTTTTTT	CASRKDRADEKLFF
TRBV9	TRBD2	NA	TRBJ2-1	17	TGTGCCAGCAGCGTAGCTAGCTCAGCGGGAGTTAGGCATGAGCAGTTCTTC	CASSVASSAGVRHEQFF
TRBV6-5	NA	NA	TRBJ1-2	14	TGTGCCAGTAGTTACCGCGGGGATCCAGGAGGCTACACCTTC	CASSYRGDPGGYTF
TRBV7-8	NA	NA	TRBJ2-3	15	TGTGCCAGCAGCTTAGTCCCCCGGGGGACAGATACGCAGTATTTT	CASSLVPRGTDTQYF
TRBV14	NA	few	TRBJ1-6	15	TGTGCCAGCAGCCAATTTTCAGGTGGAAATTCACCCCTCCACTTT	CASSQFSGGNSPLHF
TRBV30	TRBD2	NA	TRBJ2-1	17	TGTGCCTGGAGCCAAGGGCGGCTAGCGGGGGGGTGGAATGAGCAGTTCTTC	CAWSQGRLAGGWNEQFF
TRBV27	NA	few	TRBJ1-5	15	TGTGCCAGCAGTCCCAAGGCGGCACCCAATCAGCCCCAGCATTTT	CASSPKAAPNQPQHF
TRBV7-2	TRBD1	NA	TRBJ1-2	13	TGTGCCAGCAGCTTTCGACAGGGTGATGGCTACACCTTC	CASSFRQGDGYTF
TRBV29-1	TRBD2	NA	TRBJ2-3	13	TGCAGCGTTGAAATTAGCGGGAGTAATACGCAGTATTTT	CSVEISGSNTQYF
TRBV7-8	TRBD2	NA	TRBJ2-3	14	TGTGCCAGCAGCTCTGGGACTATAACAGATACGCAGTATTTT	CASSSGTITDTQYF
TRBV6-5	NA	NA	TRBJ2-5	14	TGTGCCAGCAGTCCGACTCGACGGTGGGAGACCCAGTACTTC	CASSPTRRWETQYF
TRBV9	TRBD2	NA	TRBJ2-5	15	TGTGCCAGCAGCGAGGGACTAGCGGCCCAAGAGACCCAGTACTTC	CASSEGLAAQETQYF
TRBV5-5	NA	NA	TRBJ1-5	13	TGTGCCAGCGGCCGCGGATCCGGTCAGCCCCAGCATTTT	CASGRGSGQPQHF
TRBV5-1	NA	NA	TRBJ2-1	15	TGCGCCAGCAGCTTGGATGGGACACTTCTCATCGAGCAGTTCTTC	CASSLDGTLLIEQFF
TRBV19	NA	NA	TRBJ2-2	16	TGTGCCAGTAGTCTCGGGACACCCCGTCGCACCGGGGAGCTGTTTTTT	CASSLGTPRRTGELFF
TRBV6-6	NA	few	TRBJ2-2	14	TGTGCCAGCAAAAGGGGGGGCGAAAGTGGGGAGCTGTTTTTT	CASKRGGESGELFF
TRBV7-2	TRBD2	NA	TRBJ2-3	15	TGTGCCAGCAGCTTAGTTAGCGGGAGAATAGATACGCAGTATTTT	CASSLVSGRIDTQYF
TRBV7-2	NA	NA	TRBJ2-3	15	TGTGCCAGCAGCGGCCCGCTAGCGCGTACAGATACGCAGTATTTT	CASSGPLARTDTQYF
TRBV7-9	NA	few	TRBJ2-7	13	TGTGCCAGCAGCGTCAACTCTCCTTACGAGCAGTACTTC	CASSVNSPYEQYF
TRBV5-4	TRBD1	once	TRBJ2-1	15	TGTGCCAGCAGCTTTGAGACAGGGCTCTACAATGAGCAGTTCTTC	CASSFETGLYNEQFF